These T cell receptor beta chains were read from a single sample in a study of ipilimumab plus nivolumab after autologous stem cell transplantation. Assay: immunoSEQ multiplex PCR; the TCRdb copy retains only in-frame clones and omits some. Here the sample spans some 87,000 clones, more than 80% being singletons. The material sequenced was PBMCs, taken in a trial of ipilimumab plus nivolumab as post-transplant consolidation. The receptors were gathered from a male donor with diffuse large B-cell lymphoma. The conserved cysteine and the conserved F or W are not part of the CDR3 here. The order of the fields is clone size, J gene, V gene, CDR3 protein. The size field is filled for only some rows; it gives once, few, many or a size class.

clone_size: -
j_call: TRBJ2-3
v_call: TRBV7-9
cdr3_aa: ASSPSHGLDTQY

clone_size: -
j_call: TRBJ2-1
v_call: TRBV5-1
cdr3_aa: ASSPSGGFPNEQF

clone_size: -
j_call: TRBJ2-1
v_call: TRBV4-1
cdr3_aa: ASSQENRPGRSSYNEQF

clone_size: -
j_call: TRBJ1-2
v_call: TRBV19
cdr3_aa: ASSYPTRSNYGYT

clone_size: -
j_call: TRBJ1-1
v_call: TRBV19
cdr3_aa: ASTVGMNTEAF

clone_size: -
j_call: TRBJ1-5
v_call: TRBV7-8
cdr3_aa: ASSSGTGGQPQH

clone_size: -
j_call: TRBJ2-1
v_call: TRBV4-2
cdr3_aa: ASSQGSGGDNEQF

clone_size: -
j_call: TRBJ1-4
v_call: TRBV19
cdr3_aa: ASSAQGAPEKLF

clone_size: -
j_call: TRBJ1-1
v_call: TRBV30
cdr3_aa: AWSVQGGRWTEAF

clone_size: -
j_call: TRBJ1-5
v_call: TRBV4-1
cdr3_aa: ASSRGGLDIGNQPQH

clone_size: -
j_call: TRBJ2-5
v_call: TRBV18
cdr3_aa: ASSRRDRAQETQY

clone_size: -
j_call: TRBJ1-3
v_call: TRBV11-2
cdr3_aa: ASSSNPPLLSGNTIY

clone_size: -
j_call: TRBJ1-4
v_call: TRBV6-1
cdr3_aa: ASHGQGGANEKLF

clone_size: -
j_call: TRBJ2-3
v_call: TRBV6-1
cdr3_aa: ASSEGQPTDTQY

clone_size: -
j_call: TRBJ1-3
v_call: TRBV18
cdr3_aa: ASSQGRRDTIY

clone_size: -
j_call: TRBJ2-1
v_call: TRBV4-1
cdr3_aa: ASSHLDRDSNEQF

clone_size: few
j_call: TRBJ1-3
v_call: TRBV7-3
cdr3_aa: ASRTRGTGNTIY

clone_size: once
j_call: TRBJ1-2
v_call: TRBV5-4
cdr3_aa: ASSSLAGGGYT

clone_size: -
j_call: TRBJ2-4
v_call: TRBV30
cdr3_aa: AWSTRQATYKNIQY

clone_size: -
j_call: TRBJ1-2
v_call: TRBV7-2
cdr3_aa: ASSSDYIGGGYT

clone_size: -
j_call: TRBJ2-7
v_call: TRBV27
cdr3_aa: ASSLRHRGTSSYEQY

clone_size: -
j_call: TRBJ2-7
v_call: TRBV29-1
cdr3_aa: SVGGATTIEQY

clone_size: -
j_call: TRBJ1-2
v_call: TRBV4-3
cdr3_aa: ASSQPGYGYT

clone_size: few
j_call: TRBJ2-1
v_call: TRBV7-9
cdr3_aa: ASSLMKASGGENEQF

clone_size: -
j_call: TRBJ2-5
v_call: TRBV29-1
cdr3_aa: SVEDLGGASGWRETQY

clone_size: -
j_call: TRBJ1-1
v_call: TRBV5-4
cdr3_aa: ASSLVGGGFEAF

clone_size: few
j_call: TRBJ2-5
v_call: TRBV2
cdr3_aa: ASTTGPEGTQY

clone_size: -
j_call: TRBJ1-2
v_call: TRBV5-5
cdr3_aa: ASSFGPDGYT

clone_size: -
j_call: -
v_call: TRBV6-6
cdr3_aa: ASSYKGQESGEQY

clone_size: -
j_call: TRBJ1-3
v_call: TRBV7-2
cdr3_aa: ASSPGNSGNTIY

clone_size: -
j_call: TRBJ2-7
v_call: TRBV5-5
cdr3_aa: ASSGRQGSPTEQY

clone_size: few
j_call: TRBJ2-7
v_call: TRBV7-9
cdr3_aa: ASSLDIRYEQY

clone_size: once
j_call: TRBJ1-2
v_call: TRBV27
cdr3_aa: ASSLRGGSGYT

clone_size: -
j_call: TRBJ1-1
v_call: TRBV5-1
cdr3_aa: ASSFQGGGTEAF

clone_size: -
j_call: TRBJ1-1
v_call: TRBV18
cdr3_aa: ASSLRDAGLNTEAF

clone_size: -
j_call: TRBJ1-1
v_call: TRBV5-1
cdr3_aa: ASSSQGWGNTEAF

clone_size: -
j_call: TRBJ1-4
v_call: TRBV5-6
cdr3_aa: ASSPGRGEKLF

clone_size: -
j_call: TRBJ2-3
v_call: TRBV7-2
cdr3_aa: ASSSGGQYTQY